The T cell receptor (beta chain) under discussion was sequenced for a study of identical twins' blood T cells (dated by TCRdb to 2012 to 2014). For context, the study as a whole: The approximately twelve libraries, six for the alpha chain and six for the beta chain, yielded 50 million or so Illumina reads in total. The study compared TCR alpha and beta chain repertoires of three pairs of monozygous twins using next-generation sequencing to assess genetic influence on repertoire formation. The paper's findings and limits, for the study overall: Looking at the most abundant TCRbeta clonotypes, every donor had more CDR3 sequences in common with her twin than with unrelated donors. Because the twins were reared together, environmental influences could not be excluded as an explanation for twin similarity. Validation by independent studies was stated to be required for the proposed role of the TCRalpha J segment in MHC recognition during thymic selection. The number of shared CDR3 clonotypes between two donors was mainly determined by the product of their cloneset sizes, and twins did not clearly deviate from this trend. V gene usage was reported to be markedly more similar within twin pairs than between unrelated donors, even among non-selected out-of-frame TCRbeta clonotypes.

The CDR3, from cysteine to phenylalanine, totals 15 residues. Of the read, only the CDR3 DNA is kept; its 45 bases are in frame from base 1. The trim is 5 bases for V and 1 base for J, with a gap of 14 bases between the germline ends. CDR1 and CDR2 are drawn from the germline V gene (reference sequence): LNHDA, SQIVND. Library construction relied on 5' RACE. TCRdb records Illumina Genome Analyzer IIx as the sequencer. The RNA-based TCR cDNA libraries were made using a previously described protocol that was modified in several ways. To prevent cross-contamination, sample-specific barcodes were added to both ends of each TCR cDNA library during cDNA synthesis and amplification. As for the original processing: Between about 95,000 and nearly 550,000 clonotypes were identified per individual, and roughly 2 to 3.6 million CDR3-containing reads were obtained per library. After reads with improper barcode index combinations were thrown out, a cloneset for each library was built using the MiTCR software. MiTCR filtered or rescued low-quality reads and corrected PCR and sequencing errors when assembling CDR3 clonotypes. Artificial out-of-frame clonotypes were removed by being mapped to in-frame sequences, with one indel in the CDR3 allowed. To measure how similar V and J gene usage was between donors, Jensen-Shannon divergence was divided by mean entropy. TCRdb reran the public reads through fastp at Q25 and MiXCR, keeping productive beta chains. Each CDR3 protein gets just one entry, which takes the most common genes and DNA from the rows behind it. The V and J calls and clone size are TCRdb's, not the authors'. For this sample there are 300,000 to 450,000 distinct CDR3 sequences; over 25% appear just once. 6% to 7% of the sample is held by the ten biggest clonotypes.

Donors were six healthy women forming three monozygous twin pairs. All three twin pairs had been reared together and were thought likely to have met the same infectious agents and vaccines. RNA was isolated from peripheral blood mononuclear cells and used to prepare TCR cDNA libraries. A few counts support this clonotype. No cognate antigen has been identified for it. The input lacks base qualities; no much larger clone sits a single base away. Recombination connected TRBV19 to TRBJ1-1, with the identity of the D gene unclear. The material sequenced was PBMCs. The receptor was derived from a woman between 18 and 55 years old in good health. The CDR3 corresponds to CASSFLSAANTEAFF. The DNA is TGTGCCAGTAGTTTCTTGTCGGCAGCGAACACTGAAGCTTTCTTT.